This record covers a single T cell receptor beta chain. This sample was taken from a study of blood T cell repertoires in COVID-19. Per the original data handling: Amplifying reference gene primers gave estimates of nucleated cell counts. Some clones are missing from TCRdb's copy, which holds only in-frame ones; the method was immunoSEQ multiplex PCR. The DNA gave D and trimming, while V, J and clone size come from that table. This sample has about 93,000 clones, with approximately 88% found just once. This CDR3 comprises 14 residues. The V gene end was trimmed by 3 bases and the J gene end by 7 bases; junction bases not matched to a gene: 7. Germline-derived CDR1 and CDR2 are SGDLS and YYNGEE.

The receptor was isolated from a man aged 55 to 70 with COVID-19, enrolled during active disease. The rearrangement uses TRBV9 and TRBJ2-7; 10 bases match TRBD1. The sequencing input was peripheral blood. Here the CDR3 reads CASSGSGTGEEQYF. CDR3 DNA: TGTGCCAGCAGCGGGTCCGGGACAGGGGAAGAGCAGTACTTC.